Listed here are 10 T cell receptor beta chains from one sample, sequenced in a study of T cell changes during pregnancy in multiple sclerosis. TCRdb's table, derived via immunoSEQ multiplex PCR, lists solely in-frame clones and lacks some. The sample records tens of thousands of clones, around nine tenths being singletons. The sample in question was peripheral blood, obtained in the third trimester of pregnancy. These receptors all come from a female donor with multiple sclerosis, enrolled in a pregnancy study.

This rearrangement joins TRBV6-1 to TRBJ1-1; weak D call: TRBD1 (5 bases). V lost 4 bases to trimming and J lost 4 bases, with 16 bases between them. In germline, CDR1 is MNHNS, CDR2 SASEGT. CDR3 length: 15 residues. This CDR3 is CASSGMAGGTTEAFF. In nucleotides, the CDR3 is TGTGCCAGCAGTGGTATGGCGGGAGGGACCACTGAAGCTTTCTTT.

The chain carries TRBV14 and TRBJ2-1; 8 bases are a match to TRBD2. Germline V gene lookup returns CDR1 SGHDN and CDR2 FVKESK. The CDR3 totals 15 residues. Losses at the gene ends were 4 bases for V and 2 bases for J; bases not matched to a gene: 4. The CDR3 reads CASSRQREPYNEQFF. CDR3 bases: TGTGCCAGCAGCCGCCAGCGGGAGCCCTACAATGAGCAGTTCTTC.

This chain uses TRBV18 with TRBJ2-1; 9 nucleotides line up with TRBD2. Germline trimming cut 6 bases from V and 8 bases from J; bases unmatched to any gene: 11. Per germline, CDR1 KGHSH and CDR2 LQKENI. CDR3 length: 15 residues. CDR3 sequence: CASSFNSGSPDEQFF. The CDR3 DNA reads TGTGCCAGCTCGTTTAATAGCGGGAGTCCGGATGAGCAGTTCTTC. Supplemented by reference TRBV18 and TRBJ2-1, the full variable domain reads NAGVMQNPRHLVRRRGQEARLRCSPMKGHSHVYWYRQLPEEGLKFMVYLQKENIIDESGMPKERFSAEFPKEGPSILRIQQVVRGDSAAYFCASSFNSGSPDEQFFGPGTRLTVL.

The rearrangement uses TRBV2 and TRBJ1-2; 10 bases align to TRBD1. The CDR3 totals 15 residues. J gave up 3 bases and V 6 bases, and 7 bases lay outside the gene matches. CDR1 is SNHLY, CDR2 FYNNEI, per germline. CDR3 DNA sequence: TGTGCCAGCAGGGGGGACAGGGGCGGCTACTATGGCTACACCTTC. Translating gives CASRGDRGGYYGYTF.

V usage is TRBV2 and J usage is TRBJ2-7, with D perhaps matching TRBD1 (5 bases). V was trimmed by 8 bases and J by 4 bases, leaving 12 bases between them. In germline, CDR1 is SNHLY, CDR2 FYNNEI. The CDR3 length is 12 residues. CDR3 amino acids: CASWAKGYEQYF. The DNA for the CDR3 is TGTGCCAGCTGGGCTAAGGGGTACGAGCAGTACTTC. The variable domain in full, completed from reference TRBV2 and TRBJ2-7, reads EPEVTQTPSHQVTQMGQEVILRCVPISNHLYFYWYRQILGQKVEFLVSFYNNEISEKSEIFDDQFSVERPDGSNFTLKIRSTKLEDSAMYFCASWAKGYEQYFGPGTRLTVT.

J is TRBJ2-1 and V is TRBV30, with 7 bases identical to TRBD2. V lost 7 bases and J lost 3; bases outside the gene matches: 9. This CDR3 spans 14 amino acids. Germline lookup yields CDR1 GTSNPN and CDR2 SVGIG (reference sequence). CDR3 bases: TGTGCCTCCATGCTAGCGGAGGGCTACAATGAGCAGTTCTTC. Translation: CASMLAEGYNEQFF.

This chain joins TRBV5-1 and TRBJ1-6; TRBD1 aligns across 8 bases. V trimming: 2 bases; J trimming: 6 bases; junction bases outside the gene matches: 19. The CDR3 is 20 amino acids. Germline V CDR1 and CDR2: SGHRS, YFSETQ. CDR3 sequence: CASSFEMVFDRGGGNSPLHF. The DNA of the CDR3 is TGCGCCAGCAGCTTCGAAATGGTGTTCGACAGGGGAGGGGGTAATTCACCCCTCCACTTT.

J is TRBJ2-7 and V is TRBV19; weak D call: TRBD1 (6 bases). Germline V gene sequence: CDR1 LNHDA, CDR2 SQIVND (reference sequence). This CDR3 comprises 15 residues. Deletions cut 2 bases from V and 4 bases from J, with 15 bases between. In nucleotides, the CDR3 is TGTGCCAGTAGTATAATTGGGGGCACCGCATACGAGCAGTACTTC. Encoded protein: CASSIIGGTAYEQYF.

The rearrangement uses TRBV6-1 and TRBJ2-3; 12 nucleotides align to TRBD1. The CDR3 loop spans 15 amino acids. The germline V gene encodes CDR1 MNHNS and CDR2 SASEGT. V lost 7 bases, J lost 6 bases, and 8 bases stayed unmatched. CDR3 nucleotides: TGTGCCAGCACCCAAGGGACAGGGGGCAGTGATACGCAGTATTTT. Encoded protein: CASTQGTGGSDTQYF.

The chain uses TRBV9 and TRBJ2-1, with TRBD2 as a possible D gene (6 bases). Trimming took off 5 bases at V and 1 base at J, with 13 bases between the two ends. Germline V gives CDR1 SGDLS, CDR2 YYNGEE. The CDR3 has 15 residues. The CDR3 region has the DNA TGTGCCAGCAGTCCGGAGGGGTCGTCCTACAATGAGCAGTTCTTC. Translated, it gives CASSPEGSSYNEQFF.